This entry is about one TCR beta chain. The data were obtained in a study of blood T cell repertoires in COVID-19. For the study at large: Samples came from the United States, Italy and Spain, spanning acute and convalescent COVID-19. From T cells, B-cell-depleted T cells, or PBMCs came the material, which was cDNA or gDNA.

Methods used by the authors: Reference gene primer amplification gave nucleated cell count estimates. Only in-frame clones appear in the TCRdb table, and some are missing; sequencing was by immunoSEQ multiplex PCR. V and J calls and clone size are as listed in that table; D and trimming were resolved from the DNA. The data show about 50,000 clones, 65% to 90% seen once. The sequence was collected from a human donor in a cohort sampled during active COVID-19. Source material: peripheral blood.

CDR3 nucleotides: TGTGCCAGCAGTATCGCTAGCGGGAGAGGAAATGAGCAGTTCTTC. Its translation: CASSIASGRGNEQFF. This chain joins TRBV2 and TRBJ2-1, with 10 bases matching TRBD2. The V segment lost 5 bases and the J segment 7 bases; nucleotides outside the gene matches: 8. CDR1 and CDR2 (germline): SNHLY, FYNNEI. The CDR3 sequence is 15 residues long. Complete variable domain (other parts from reference TRBV2 and TRBJ2-1): EPEVTQTPSHQVTQMGQEVILRCVPISNHLYFYWYRQILGQKVEFLVSFYNNEISEKSEIFDDQFSVERPDGSNFTLKIRSTKLEDSAMYFCASSIASGRGNEQFFGPGTRLTVL.